A selection of T cell receptor beta chains follows, all from one sample in a study of blood T cell repertoires in COVID-19. Clones were read by immunoSEQ multiplex PCR, and TCRdb kept only the in-frame ones, dropping some. The sample yields under 550,000 clones, 80% to 90% seen once. Sequenced material: peripheral blood. The receptor set was obtained from a man aged 18 to 30 with COVID-19, enrolled during active disease. Both conserved end residues are part of each CDR3. A D gene is named only where the DNA matches it firmly. Only some rows state a clone size, as once, few, many or a class for expanded clones.

cdr3_aa	cdr3_nt	clone_size	v_call	d_call	j_call
CSATGGTGSTHTQYF	TGCAGCGCAACGGGGGGGACAGGGTCAACCCATACGCAGTATTTT	once	TRBV29-1	.	TRBJ2-3
CAWSPSGNTIYF	TGTGCCTGGAGTCCAAGCGGAAACACCATATATTTT	.	TRBV30	.	TRBJ1-3
CATSSTSGLNTGELFF	TGTGCCACCAGCTCGACTAGCGGGCTTAACACCGGGGAGCTGTTTTTT	.	TRBV24-1	TRBD2	TRBJ2-2
CASSPVYSGANVLTF	TGTGCCAGCAGCCCAGTGTACTCTGGGGCCAACGTCCTGACTTTC	.	TRBV3-1/TRBV3-2	.	TRBJ2-6
CASSLSGTDGNTQYF	TGTGCCAGCAGCTTGTCGGGGACTGACGGGAATACGCAGTATTTT	.	TRBV7-8	.	TRBJ2-3
CASSQGKFGYTF	TGTGCCAGCAGTCAGGGGAAATTTGGCTACACCTTC	.	TRBV6-2/TRBV6-3	.	TRBJ1-2
CASRGGISNQPQHF	TGTGCCAGCAGGGGGGGGATTAGCAATCAGCCCCAGCATTTT	.	TRBV2	.	TRBJ1-5
CASSEARGGYF	TGTGCCAGCAGTGAAGCGCGAGGGGGGTATTTT	.	TRBV2	.	TRBJ2-3
CASSEAIRRALNTEAFF	TGTGCCAGCAGTGAAGCCATCCGCAGGGCCCTGAACACTGAAGCTTTCTTT	.	TRBV2	.	TRBJ1-1
CASNREPKETQYF	TGTGCCAGCAATCGGGAACCGAAAGAGACCCAGTACTTC	.	TRBV11-3	.	TRBJ2-5
CASSTGLAGGLAGELFF	TGCGCCAGCAGCACGGGACTAGCGGGGGGGCTCGCCGGGGAGCTGTTTTTT	once	TRBV5-1	TRBD2	TRBJ2-2
CASHLAGGNYEQYF	TGTGCCAGCCATCTAGCGGGTGGGAACTACGAGCAGTACTTC	.	TRBV5-4	TRBD2	TRBJ2-7
CASSRGQGLRGYTF	TGTGCCAGCAGCCGAGGACAGGGACTAAGGGGCTACACCTTC	.	TRBV9	TRBD1	TRBJ1-2
CASREPGSLSYEQYF	TGTGCCAGCAGGGAGCCCGGGTCCTTGTCCTACGAGCAGTACTTC	.	TRBV6-5	.	TRBJ2-7
CASSQDSRARYEQYF	TGTGCCAGCAGCCAAGATTCGAGGGCGCGTTACGAGCAGTACTTC	once	TRBV3-1/TRBV3-2	.	TRBJ2-7
CASSSGTAYEQYF	TGTGCCAGCAGCTCGGGGACAGCCTACGAGCAGTACTTC	.	TRBV11-3	TRBD1	TRBJ2-7
CASRDRGEQYF	TGTGCCAGCAGGGACAGGGGCGAGCAGTACTTC	.	TRBV6-5	TRBD1	TRBJ2-7
CASSRTSHEQYF	TGTGCCAGCAGTCGAACTAGTCACGAGCAGTACTTC	.	TRBV12-3/TRBV12-4	.	TRBJ2-7
CASSLNHIYTQYF	TGTGCCAGCAGCTTGAATCACATTTATACGCAGTATTTT	.	TRBV7-2	.	TRBJ2-3
CASSEGRGINIQYF	TGTGCCAGCAGTGAAGGCAGGGGGATTAACATTCAGTACTTC	.	TRBV6-1	TRBD1	TRBJ2-4
CASTGGGGTDTQYF	TGTGCCAGTACAGGGGGCGGGGGCACAGATACGCAGTATTTT	.	TRBV19	TRBD1	TRBJ2-3
CASSLGGGETQYF	TGTGCCAGCAGCTTGGGGGGGGGAGAGACCCAGTACTTC	.	TRBV5-4	TRBD2	TRBJ2-5
CASSLTVNSPLHF	TGTGCCAGCAGTTTAACAGTCAATTCACCCCTCCACTTT	.	TRBV28	.	TRBJ1-6
CASIIPLSYNEQFF	TGTGCCAGCATTATACCACTCTCCTACAATGAGCAGTTCTTC	.	TRBV5-8	.	TRBJ2-1
CASTRTGQGFYGYTF	TGTGCCAGTACTAGAACCGGACAGGGGTTCTATGGCTACACCTTC	few	TRBV19	TRBD1	TRBJ1-2
CASSPGTSGVNEQFF	TGTGCCAGCAGCCCCGGGACTAGCGGGGTTAATGAGCAGTTCTTC	.	TRBV9	TRBD2	TRBJ2-1
CASSHPGQGGDGYTF	TGTGCCAGCAGCCATCCGGGACAGGGAGGAGATGGCTACACCTTC	.	TRBV5-4	TRBD1	TRBJ1-2
CATSDGQAGGYTF	TGTGCCACCAGTGATGGACAGGCGGGTGGCTACACCTTC	.	TRBV24-1	TRBD1	TRBJ1-2
CASSDSSNSPLHF	TGTGCCAGCAGTGACAGCTCCAATTCACCCCTCCACTTT	.	TRBV6-4	.	TRBJ1-6
CASSFDRSTEAFF	TGTGCCAGCAGTTTCGATAGGAGCACTGAAGCTTTCTTT	.	TRBV12-3/TRBV12-4	.	TRBJ1-1
CATSDLSGGDTGELFF	TGTGCCACCAGTGATTTGTCGGGGGGAGACACCGGGGAGCTGTTTTTT	.	TRBV24-1	TRBD2	TRBJ2-2
CASSVGRGWDNEQFF	TGTGCCAGCAGCGTGGGGAGAGGTTGGGACAATGAGCAGTTCTTC	.	TRBV9	.	TRBJ2-1
CASSSGLGYTF	TGTGCCAGCAGTTCCGGACTCGGCTACACCTTC	.	TRBV12-3/TRBV12-4	.	TRBJ1-2
CASSQVGPSGGTTLISYEQYF	TGTGCCAGCAGCCAAGTGGGGCCTAGCGGGGGAACAACCCTCATATCCTACGAGCAGTACTTC	.	TRBV3-1/TRBV3-2	TRBD2	TRBJ2-7
CASSPFQGQSHGYTF	TGCGCCAGCAGCCCATTTCAGGGGCAGAGTCATGGCTACACCTTC	.	TRBV5-1	.	TRBJ1-2
CASSKGEGFAYEQYF	TGTGCCAGTAGTAAAGGGGAGGGGTTCGCCTACGAGCAGTACTTC	.	TRBV19	TRBD2	TRBJ2-7